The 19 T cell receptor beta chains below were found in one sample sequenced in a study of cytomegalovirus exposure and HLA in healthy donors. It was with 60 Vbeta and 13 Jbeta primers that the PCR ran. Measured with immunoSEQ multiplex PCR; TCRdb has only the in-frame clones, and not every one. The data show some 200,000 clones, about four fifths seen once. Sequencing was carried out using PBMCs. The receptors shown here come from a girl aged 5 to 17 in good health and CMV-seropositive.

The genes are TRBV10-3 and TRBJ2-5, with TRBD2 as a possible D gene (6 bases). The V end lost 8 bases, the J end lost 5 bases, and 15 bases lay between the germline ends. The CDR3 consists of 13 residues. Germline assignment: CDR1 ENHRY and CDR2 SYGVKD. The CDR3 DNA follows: TGTGCCATCTCTCCTAGCGAGCGTGAGACCCAGTACTTC. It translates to CAISPSERETQYF.

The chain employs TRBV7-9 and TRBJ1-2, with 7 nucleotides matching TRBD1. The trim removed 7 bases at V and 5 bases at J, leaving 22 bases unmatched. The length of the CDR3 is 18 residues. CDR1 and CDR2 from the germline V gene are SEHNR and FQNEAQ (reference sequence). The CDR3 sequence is CASTKLSTGRGVLYGYTF. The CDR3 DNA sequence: TGTGCCAGCACCAAACTCTCTACGGGCAGGGGGGTTCTGTATGGCTACACCTTC.

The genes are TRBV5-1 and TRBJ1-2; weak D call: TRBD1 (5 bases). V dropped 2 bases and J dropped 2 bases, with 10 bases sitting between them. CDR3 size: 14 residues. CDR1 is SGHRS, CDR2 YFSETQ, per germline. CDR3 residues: CASSFQDTNYGYTF. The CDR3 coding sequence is TGCGCCAGCAGCTTCCAGGACACCAACTATGGCTACACCTTC.

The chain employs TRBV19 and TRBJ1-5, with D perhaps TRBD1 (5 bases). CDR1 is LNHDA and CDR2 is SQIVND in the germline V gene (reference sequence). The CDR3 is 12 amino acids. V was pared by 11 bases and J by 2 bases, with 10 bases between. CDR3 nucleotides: TGTGCCGGGGGAGGGGGCAATCAGCCCCAGCATTTT. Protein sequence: CAGGGGNQPQHF.

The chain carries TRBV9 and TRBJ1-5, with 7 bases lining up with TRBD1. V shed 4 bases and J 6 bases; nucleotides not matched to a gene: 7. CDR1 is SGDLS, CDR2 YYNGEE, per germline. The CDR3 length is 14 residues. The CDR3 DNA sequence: TGTGCCAGCAGCCCCGGAGGGGGCGGTCAGCCCCAGCATTTT. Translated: CASSPGGGGQPQHF.

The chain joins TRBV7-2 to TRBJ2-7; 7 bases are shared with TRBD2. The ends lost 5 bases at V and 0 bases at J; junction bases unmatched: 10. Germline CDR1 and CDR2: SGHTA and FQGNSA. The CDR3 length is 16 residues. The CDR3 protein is CASSTRGGVSSYEQYF. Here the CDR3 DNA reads TGTGCCAGCAGCACCCGGGGAGGGGTGAGCTCCTACGAGCAGTACTTC.

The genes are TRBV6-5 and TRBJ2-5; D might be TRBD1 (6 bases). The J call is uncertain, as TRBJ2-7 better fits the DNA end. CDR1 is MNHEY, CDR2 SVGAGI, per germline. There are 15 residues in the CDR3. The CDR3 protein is CASKGEDSHPYEQYF. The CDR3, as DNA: TGTGCCAGCAAGGGTGAGGACAGCCACCCCTACGAGCAGTACTTC.

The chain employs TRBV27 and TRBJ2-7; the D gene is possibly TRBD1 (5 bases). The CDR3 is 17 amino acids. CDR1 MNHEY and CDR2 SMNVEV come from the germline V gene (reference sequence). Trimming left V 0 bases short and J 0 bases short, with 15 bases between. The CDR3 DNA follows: TGTGCCAGCAGTTTATCGATTAACAGGTTTAGCTCCTACGAGCAGTACTTC. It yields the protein CASSLSINRFSSYEQYF.

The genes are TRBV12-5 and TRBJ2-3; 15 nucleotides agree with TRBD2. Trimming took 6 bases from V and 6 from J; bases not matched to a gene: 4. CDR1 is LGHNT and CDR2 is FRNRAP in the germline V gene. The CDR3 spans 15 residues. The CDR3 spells CASGWTSGGDDTQYF. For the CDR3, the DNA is TGTGCTAGTGGGTGGACTAGCGGGGGGGACGATACGCAGTATTTT. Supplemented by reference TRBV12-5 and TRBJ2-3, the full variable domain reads DARVTQTPRHKVTEMGQEVTMRCQPILGHNTVFWYRQTMMQGLELLAYFRNRAPLDDSGMPKDRFSAEMPDATLATLKIQPSEPRDSAVYFCASGWTSGGDDTQYFGPGTRLTVL.

CDR3 loop: CASAGTGGAGANVLTF. The CDR3 nucleotides are TGTGCCAGCGCCGGGACAGGGGGCGCTGGGGCCAACGTCCTGACTTTC. V and J are TRBV7-6 and TRBJ2-6, with 12 bases fitting TRBD1. This CDR3 region has 16 residues. The V gene end was trimmed by 8 bases and the J gene end by 2 bases; junction bases not matched to a gene: 4. Germline values: CDR1 SGHVS, CDR2 FNYEAQ.

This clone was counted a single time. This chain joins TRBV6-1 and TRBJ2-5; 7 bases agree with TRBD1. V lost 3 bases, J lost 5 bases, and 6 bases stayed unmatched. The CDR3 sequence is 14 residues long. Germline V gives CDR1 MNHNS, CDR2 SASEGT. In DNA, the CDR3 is TGTGCCAGCAGTGAGAGTAGGGGGCGGGAGACCCAGTACTTC. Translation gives CASSESRGRETQYF.

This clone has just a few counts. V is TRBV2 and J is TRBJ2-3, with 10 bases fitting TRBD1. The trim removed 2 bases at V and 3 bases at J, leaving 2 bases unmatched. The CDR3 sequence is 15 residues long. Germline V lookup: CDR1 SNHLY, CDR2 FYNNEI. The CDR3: CASSERTGGTDTQYF. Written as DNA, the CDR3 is TGTGCCAGCAGTGAAAGGACAGGGGGAACAGATACGCAGTATTTT.

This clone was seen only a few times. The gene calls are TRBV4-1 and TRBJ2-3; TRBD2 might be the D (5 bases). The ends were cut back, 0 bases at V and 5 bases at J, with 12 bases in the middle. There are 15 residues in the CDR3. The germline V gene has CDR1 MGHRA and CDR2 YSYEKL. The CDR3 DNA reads TGCGCCAGCAGCCAAGATCCGCGCCGGGGAGATACGCAGTATTTT. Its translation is CASSQDPRRGDTQYF.

As DNA, the CDR3 is TGTGCCAGTACCCCTCGGGACGGTGGGAGGAATGAGCAGTTCTTC. Protein: CASTPRDGGRNEQFF. The V and J genes are TRBV19 and TRBJ2-1; D possibly corresponds to TRBD2 (6 bases). Germline CDR1 LNHDA, CDR2 SQIVND (reference sequence). The CDR3 runs 15 residues. The V gene lost 7 bases and the J gene lost 7 bases, with 20 bases spanning the gap.

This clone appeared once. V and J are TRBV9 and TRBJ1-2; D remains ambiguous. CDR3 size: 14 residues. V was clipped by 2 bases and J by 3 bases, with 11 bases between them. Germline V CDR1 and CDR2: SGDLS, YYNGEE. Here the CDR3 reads CASSVAQEDYGYTF. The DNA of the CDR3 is TGTGCCAGCAGCGTGGCTCAGGAGGACTATGGCTACACCTTC. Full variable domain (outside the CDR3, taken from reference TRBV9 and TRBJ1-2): DSGVTQTPKHLITATGQRVTLRCSPRSGDLSVYWYQQSLDQGLQFLIQYYNGEERAKGNILERFSAQQFPDLHSELNLSSLELGDSALYFCASSVAQEDYGYTFGSGTRLTVV.

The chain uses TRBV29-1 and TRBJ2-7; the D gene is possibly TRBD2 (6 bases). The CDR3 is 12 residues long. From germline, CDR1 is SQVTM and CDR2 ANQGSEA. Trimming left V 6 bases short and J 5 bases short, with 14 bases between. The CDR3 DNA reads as TGCAGCGTAAAGGGCGGGGCCCACGAGCAGTACTTC. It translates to CSVKGGAHEQYF.

The CDR3 region is CASSLDRGPGELFF. The DNA of the CDR3 is TGTGCCAGCAGTCTCGACAGGGGGCCCGGGGAGCTGTTTTTT. This chain links TRBV6-5 with TRBJ2-2, with 10 bases matching TRBD1. This CDR3 has 14 residues. With V trimmed by 5 bases and J by 6 bases, 3 bases remained unmatched. In germline, CDR1 is MNHEY, CDR2 SVGAGI.

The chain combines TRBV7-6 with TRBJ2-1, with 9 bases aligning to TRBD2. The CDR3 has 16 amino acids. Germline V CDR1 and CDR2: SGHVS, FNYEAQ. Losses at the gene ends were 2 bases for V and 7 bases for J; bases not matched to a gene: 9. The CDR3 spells CASSLLIAGAHNEQFF. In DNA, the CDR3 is TGTGCCAGCAGCTTACTAATAGCGGGGGCGCATAATGAGCAGTTCTTC.

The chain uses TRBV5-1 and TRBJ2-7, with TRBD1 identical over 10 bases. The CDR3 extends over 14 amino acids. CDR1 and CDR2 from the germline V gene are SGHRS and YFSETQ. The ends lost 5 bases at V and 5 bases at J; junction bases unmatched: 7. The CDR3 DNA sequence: TGCGCCAGCAGTACCGGGACAGGGGTTCACGAGCAGTACTTC. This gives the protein CASSTGTGVHEQYF.